The source of this TCR beta chain is a study of T cells in tuberculosis (dated by TCRdb to between 2017 and 2018). In the study overall: To characterize T cells specific for the mycobacterial lipid antigen glucose monomycolate (GMM), the study used CD1B tetramers together with high-throughput TCR immunosequencing.

The paper as a whole reports these results and caveats: T cells that bind the CD1B-GMM tetramer with low affinity may have been missed by the stringent sort gate.

Per the germline V gene, MNHEY is the CDR1 and SVGAGI is the CDR2. From its cysteine to its phenylalanine, the CDR3 spans 12 amino acids. Only the CDR3 portion is preserved as DNA: 36 bases, with reading frame beginning at the first base. Clipping removes 7 bases from V and 8 bases from J, with 5 as the unmatched junction base count. With respect to this clone: Qualities for individual bases were not recorded, and no much larger clone is one base off.

PBMC were thawed, rested overnight, stained with a GMM-loaded CD1B tetramer, a Live/Dead dye and anti-CD3, and then sorted on a FACS Aria II. The CD1B tetramers were loaded with C32 glucose monomycolate that had been purified from Rhodococcus equi. Before cryopreservation, the PBMC used for tetramer sorting had been depleted of CD14-expressing monocytes as part of a separate study. From each donor, 85,000 to 100,000 tetramer-negative cells were sorted and were analyzed alongside the tetramer-positive cells. GMM-loaded CD1B tetramers were used to sort antigen-specific T cells from several healthy South African adults. Because TCR-alpha and TCR-beta chains were sequenced unpaired, no information on chain pairing was available. The immunoSEQ multiplex PCR assay was used to generate TCR libraries, with TCR-beta and/or TCR-alpha/delta assays applied to each sample. Amplified TCR libraries were sequenced on the Illumina high-throughput platform. In the authors' own workflow: Clustering and dimensionality reduction relied on pairwise TCRdist distances among GMM-specific receptors from T cells that were either sorted ex vivo or expanded in vitro. Sequence motifs defined by gene usage and CDR3 content were checked for enrichment by comparing tetramer-positive and tetramer-negative populations. Drawn from immuneACCESS, this table holds only the in-frame rearrangements with V and J called that TCRdb kept. Clones are partly lost; checked studies trace under half to an unresolved V gene and leave the rest unexplained. V and J calls and clone size are given by that table; D and trimming were obtained from the DNA. This sample comprises approximately 58,000 clones, roughly 87% of them detected only once. The top ten clonotypes cover 21% of the sample.

The receptor was isolated from an adult woman with latent tuberculosis. Material: CD1b-GMM tetramer-negative cells sorted from PBMCs. The intended sense of this specimen's cell subset or site label: T cells not binding CD1B-GMM tetramer, sorted from same donor. The chain joins TRBV6-5 to TRBJ1-5, with 7 central nucleotides matching TRBD1. The CDR3 in this case is CASNGQDEPQHF. The base sequence is TGTGCCAGCAACGGACAGGATGAGCCCCAGCATTTT.